This note documents a single T cell receptor beta chain sequence. Its antigen is not identified. These data belong to a study of follicular helper T cells after annual influenza vaccination. For the study at large: Across the 2013-2014, 2014-2015 and 2015-2016 vaccination seasons, some subjects were resampled.

Described time point: 2015-2016 season, 7 days after influenza vaccination. Blood volume per time point ranged from about 35 to 110 mL. Study results and limitations: Day 7 ICOS+CD38+ clones were most often found later in ICOS-CD38- cTfh cells.

Profiled with immunoSEQ multiplex PCR; TCRdb holds only in-frame clones, not every one. The table shows 5,500 to 8,000 clones, with roughly 84% occurring only once. The sequences come from CXCR5- memory CD4+ T cells sorted from blood, collected 7 days after influenza vaccination. This receptor was taken from an adult who received the influenza vaccine.

CDR3: CATWRGEGTEAFF. In DNA form, the CDR3 reads TGTGCCACCTGGCGGGGGGAGGGCACTGAAGCTTTCTTT. The chain combines TRBV6-5 with TRBJ1-1; D possibly corresponds to TRBD1 (5 bases). Germline V gives CDR1 MNHEY, CDR2 SVGAGI. This CDR3 is built from 13 residues. The V and J ends lost 10 bases and 4 bases respectively, with 16 bases between them.